This T cell receptor beta chain was documented in a study of Graves' ophthalmopathy and Graves' hyperthyroidism. Beta-chain TCR CDR3 regions were amplified from RNA transcripts. The library came from an HTBI-primed first-round RT-PCR and a second-round multiplex PCR. MiXCR, applied by TCRdb to the multiplex PCR reads, yields one record per CDR3 protein. Found here are hundreds of thousands of distinct CDR3 sequences, over 40% of them singletons; the top ten hold over 2.5%. Regarding the study as a whole: Cross-validated, the 13-signature model showed 87.88%/81.08% sensitivity/specificity, and 80%/75% in the test set.

Each diagnosis was determined on the basis of clinical symptoms, serum thyroxine, TRAb, thyroid ultrasound and orbital computed tomography. This clonotype was detected ten times or more. Its target is not known. The junction departs from the called germline gene at one end, perhaps through a read error. Sequencing used peripheral blood. This sequence was found in an adult man with Graves' ophthalmopathy.

CDR3 coding DNA: TGTGCCAGCAGTCCTAGCAGGGGTCTGGGCGAGACCCAGTACTTC. Protein sequence: CASSPSRGLGETQYF. The chain combines TRBV10-3 with TRBJ2-5; a possible D gene is TRBD1 (6 bases). Germline V gene lookup returns CDR1 ENHRY and CDR2 SYGVKD. The CDR3 length is 15 residues.